A selection of T cell receptor beta chains follows, all from one sample in a study of T cells in Graves' hyperthyroidism and ophthalmopathy. Via MiXCR, TCRdb re-called the multiplex PCR reads, giving one row per CDR3 protein. The sample has hundreds of thousands of distinct CDR3 sequences; over 12% are singletons. Sequencing input: blood. The receptors were sampled from a man aged 18 to 29 with Graves' ophthalmopathy. CDR3s include the opening cysteine and the closing phenylalanine or tryptophan. Each record gives: J gene, V gene, CDR3 protein.

j_gene: TRBJ2-7
v_gene: TRBV20-1
CDR3aa: CSASSWRGEQYF

j_gene: TRBJ2-2
v_gene: TRBV24-1
CDR3aa: CATSDSSGGNANTGELFF

j_gene: TRBJ1-6
v_gene: TRBV27
CDR3aa: CASSLKGGISPLHF

j_gene: TRBJ2-7
v_gene: TRBV15
CDR3aa: CATSRGQGLYEQYF

j_gene: TRBJ2-7
v_gene: TRBV6-2/TRBV6-3
CDR3aa: CASNPGTGGYEQYF

j_gene: TRBJ1-2
v_gene: TRBV20-1
CDR3aa: CSATGKEGDGYTF

j_gene: TRBJ2-1
v_gene: TRBV11-3
CDR3aa: CASSLEGTEQFF

j_gene: TRBJ2-1
v_gene: TRBV19
CDR3aa: CASSILRLAGVSEQFF

j_gene: TRBJ1-2
v_gene: TRBV12-3/TRBV12-4
CDR3aa: CASSLERRSGYTF

j_gene: TRBJ2-7
v_gene: TRBV6-5
CDR3aa: CAGSSAGFPYEQYF

j_gene: TRBJ1-4
v_gene: TRBV27
CDR3aa: CASSLDRLGEKLFF

j_gene: TRBJ2-1
v_gene: TRBV12-3/TRBV12-4
CDR3aa: CASSLELFPNEQFF

j_gene: TRBJ2-5
v_gene: TRBV27
CDR3aa: CASSFGLRGAQETQYF

j_gene: TRBJ2-1
v_gene: TRBV30
CDR3aa: CAWSVLLAGVEQFF

j_gene: TRBJ2-7
v_gene: TRBV19
CDR3aa: CASSIGGRSEQYF

j_gene: TRBJ1-1
v_gene: TRBV19
CDR3aa: CASSVRQGAVNTEAFF

j_gene: TRBJ2-2
v_gene: TRBV5-1
CDR3aa: CASSPLGGNTGELFF

j_gene: TRBJ1-1
v_gene: TRBV5-1
CDR3aa: CASSLAYNPVPGTEAFF

j_gene: TRBJ2-2
v_gene: TRBV19
CDR3aa: CASSIDGGAAGELFF

j_gene: TRBJ1-1
v_gene: TRBV20-1
CDR3aa: CSASGGASAQTFF

j_gene: TRBJ1-2
v_gene: TRBV30
CDR3aa: CASSLRPQGAGYTF